One and the same sample provided the 7 T cell receptor beta chains below, sequenced in a study of CD8 T cells in ankylosing spondylitis. Points from the study as a whole: Ankylosing spondylitis blood appeared to be characterized by a TCR beta motif of several highly homologous variants.

No antigen has been identified for these receptors. One entry per CDR3 protein results from TCRdb running MiXCR on the 5' RACE reads. The sample yields 500,000 or so distinct CDR3 sequences, about 5.2% seen once. Material: blood, either unsorted or a sorted T cell fraction (not recorded which). The receptors were gathered from a male donor with ankylosing spondylitis.

This clonotype was detected many times. The chain recombines TRBV29-1 with TRBJ2-5; 11 bases agree with TRBD2. V was clipped by 5 bases and J by 5 bases; unmatched bases: 7. Germline V gene sequence: CDR1 SQVTM, CDR2 ANQGSEA. The CDR3 is made up of 14 amino acids. This chain's CDR3 is CSVPTSGRRETQYF. CDR3 nucleotides: TGCAGCGTTCCCACTAGCGGGAGACGGGAGACCCAGTACTTC.

This clonotype has a count of ten or more. The chain links TRBV14 to TRBJ1-3; D is perhaps TRBD1 (6 bases). Trimming took 3 bases from V and 4 from J, leaving 16 bases between them. CDR1 is SGHDN and CDR2 is FVKESK in the germline V gene. The CDR3 has 16 residues. Written as DNA, the CDR3 is TGTGCCAGCAGCCAGTGGATCGGGGGCGTCGGAAACACCATATATTTT. Its protein is CASSQWIGGVGNTIYF.

This clonotype was recorded many times. The chain carries TRBV20-1 and TRBJ2-5; 10 nucleotides match TRBD2. Trimming took 2 bases from V and 3 from J; bases not matched to a gene: 12. Germline loops: CDR1 DFQATT, CDR2 SNEGSKA (reference sequence). This CDR3 has 17 residues. CDR3 region: CSARPNDLAGVEETQYF. The CDR3 DNA reads as TGCAGTGCTAGACCGAACGACCTAGCGGGAGTGGAAGAGACCCAGTACTTC.

The chain recombines TRBV3-1 with TRBJ1-3; the D gene is possibly TRBD1 (5 bases). V gave up 4 bases and J gave up 0 bases, with 16 bases separating them. This CDR3 is built from 17 residues. Germline V CDR1 and CDR2: LGHDT, YNNKEL (reference sequence). As DNA, the CDR3 is TGTGCCAGCAGCCCCTTATGGGGCCCCCACTCTGGAAACACCATATATTTT. Translating gives CASSPLWGPHSGNTIYF.

This clonotype was picked up many times. The chain uses TRBV12-3 or TRBV12-4 and TRBJ1-1; D is possibly TRBD1 (6 bases). The CDR3 covers 12 residues. V was clipped by 5 bases and J by 12 bases, with 16 bases between them. The CDR3 sequence: CASSLGQSSPFF. The DNA for the CDR3 is TGTGCCAGCAGTCTTGGACAGTCGAGCCCTTTCTTT.

This clonotype was observed many times. The rearrangement uses TRBV4-3 and TRBJ1-4; D is perhaps TRBD1 (5 bases). Per the germline V gene, CDR1 is LGHNA and CDR2 is YSLEER. This CDR3 is 16 amino acids long. V gave up 5 bases and J gave up 4 bases, with 17 bases separating them. CDR3 nucleotides: TGCGCCAGCAGCGGTAACCTGGGACGGCATAATGAAAAACTGTTTTTT. The encoded protein is CASSGNLGRHNEKLFF.

The chain joins TRBV15 to TRBJ2-7, with D unresolved. This CDR3 comprises 13 residues. Germline V gives CDR1 LNHNV, CDR2 YYDKDF (reference sequence). V was clipped by 3 bases and J by 1 base, with 7 bases between them. CDR3 sequence: CATSRGISYEQYF. The CDR3 DNA is TGTGCCACCAGCAGGGGGATTTCCTACGAGCAGTACTTC.